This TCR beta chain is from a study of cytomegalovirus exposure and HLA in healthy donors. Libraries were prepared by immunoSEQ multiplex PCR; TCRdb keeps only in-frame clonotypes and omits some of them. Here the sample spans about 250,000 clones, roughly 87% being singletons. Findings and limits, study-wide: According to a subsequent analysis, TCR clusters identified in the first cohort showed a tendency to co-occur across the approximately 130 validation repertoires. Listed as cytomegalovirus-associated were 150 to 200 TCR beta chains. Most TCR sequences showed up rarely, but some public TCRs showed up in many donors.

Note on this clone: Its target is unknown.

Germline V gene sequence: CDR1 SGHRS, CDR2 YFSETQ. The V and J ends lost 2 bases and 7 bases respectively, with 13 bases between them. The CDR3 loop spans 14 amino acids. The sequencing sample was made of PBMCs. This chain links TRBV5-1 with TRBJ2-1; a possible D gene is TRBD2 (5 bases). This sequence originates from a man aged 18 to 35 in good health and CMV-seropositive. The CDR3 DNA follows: TGCGCCAGCAGCTTTGGCCCCCCGGGGAATGAGCAGTTCTTC. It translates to CASSFGPPGNEQFF.